A selection of T cell receptor beta chains follows, all from one sample in a study of blood T cell repertoires in COVID-19. The method was immunoSEQ multiplex PCR; TCRdb's version includes in-frame clones alone and lacks a portion of them. The table shows fewer than 90,000 clones, with around 72% occurring only once. Sequenced input: peripheral blood. The source is a woman of 80 years or more with acute or convalescent COVID-19. CDR3s include the opening cysteine and the closing phenylalanine or tryptophan. Each record gives: clone size, D gene, J gene, V gene, CDR3 protein, CDR3 DNA. The D gene is left open where the match is weak. For some rows the clone size is stated as once, few or many, or as a class when expanded; others skip it.

abundance: -
d_gene: TRBD2
j_gene: TRBJ2-7
v_gene: TRBV18
CDR3aa: CASSLGTIPPYEQYF
CDR3nt: TGTGCCAGCTCGCTGGGGACTATCCCGCCCTACGAGCAGTACTTC

abundance: -
d_gene: -
j_gene: TRBJ1-4
v_gene: TRBV19
CDR3aa: CASSPPQREKLFF
CDR3nt: TGTGCCAGTAGTCCCCCCCAGCGTGAAAAACTGTTTTTT

abundance: -
d_gene: TRBD1
j_gene: TRBJ2-7
v_gene: TRBV7-2
CDR3aa: CASSLGDRPYEQYF
CDR3nt: TGTGCCAGCAGCTTAGGGGACAGACCCTACGAGCAGTACTTC

abundance: -
d_gene: -
j_gene: TRBJ2-1
v_gene: TRBV5-1
CDR3aa: CATSPGYEYNEQFF
CDR3nt: TGCGCCACGAGCCCAGGGTACGAATACAATGAGCAGTTCTTC

abundance: -
d_gene: TRBD2
j_gene: TRBJ2-3
v_gene: TRBV3-1/TRBV3-2
CDR3aa: CASSLGTSGADTQYF
CDR3nt: TGTGCCAGCAGCCTGGGGACTAGCGGGGCGGATACGCAGTATTTT

abundance: -
d_gene: -
j_gene: TRBJ1-1
v_gene: TRBV6-1
CDR3aa: CASSEDSNTEAFF
CDR3nt: TGTGCCAGCAGTGAAGACAGCAACACTGAAGCTTTCTTT

abundance: -
d_gene: -
j_gene: TRBJ2-7
v_gene: TRBV30
CDR3aa: CAWSVLEMSYEQYF
CDR3nt: TGTGCCTGGAGTGTATTGGAGATGTCCTACGAGCAGTACTTC

abundance: -
d_gene: TRBD1
j_gene: TRBJ1-5
v_gene: TRBV5-1
CDR3aa: CASSLNTGGGQPQHF
CDR3nt: TGCGCCAGCAGCTTAAATACAGGGGGCGGTCAGCCCCAGCATTTT

abundance: -
d_gene: -
j_gene: TRBJ1-1
v_gene: TRBV28
CDR3aa: CASSFTARGGYTEAFF
CDR3nt: TGTGCCAGCAGTTTCACGGCCCGCGGGGGGTACACTGAAGCTTTCTTT

abundance: few
d_gene: -
j_gene: TRBJ1-2
v_gene: TRBV19
CDR3aa: CASSIAQGEGYTF
CDR3nt: TGTGCCAGTAGTATCGCACAGGGAGAGGGCTACACCTTC

abundance: few
d_gene: -
j_gene: TRBJ2-7
v_gene: TRBV19
CDR3aa: CASSIGTGEQYF
CDR3nt: TGTGCCAGTAGTATCGGGACTGGGGAGCAGTACTTC

abundance: -
d_gene: TRBD2
j_gene: TRBJ2-3
v_gene: TRBV9
CDR3aa: CASSPGGLAGTDTQYF
CDR3nt: TGTGCCAGCAGCCCAGGGGGACTAGCGGGCACAGATACGCAGTATTTT

abundance: -
d_gene: TRBD1
j_gene: TRBJ2-1
v_gene: TRBV19
CDR3aa: CASSTRNPGQGIYNEQFF
CDR3nt: TGTGCCAGTAGTACCCGCAATCCGGGACAGGGGATTTACAATGAGCAGTTCTTC

abundance: -
d_gene: TRBD2
j_gene: TRBJ2-3
v_gene: TRBV5-4
CDR3aa: CASSSKTSEDTQYF
CDR3nt: TGTGCCAGCAGCTCAAAGACTAGCGAAGATACGCAGTATTTT

abundance: -
d_gene: -
j_gene: TRBJ2-6
v_gene: TRBV5-8
CDR3aa: CASSLSGAGANVLTF
CDR3nt: TGTGCCAGCAGTCTTTCAGGTGCTGGGGCCAACGTCCTGACTTTC

abundance: -
d_gene: TRBD2
j_gene: TRBJ2-1
v_gene: TRBV9
CDR3aa: CASSVLPGGLVEQFF
CDR3nt: TGTGCCAGCAGCGTCCTCCCGGGGGGGCTGGTTGAGCAGTTCTTC

abundance: -
d_gene: -
j_gene: TRBJ2-3
v_gene: TRBV10-3
CDR3aa: CAISGQVAGSDTQYF
CDR3nt: TGTGCCATCAGCGGACAGGTTGCGGGATCAGATACGCAGTATTTT

abundance: -
d_gene: -
j_gene: TRBJ2-1
v_gene: TRBV9
CDR3aa: CASSVGPQTYSNSYNEQFF
CDR3nt: TGTGCCAGCAGCGTAGGCCCCCAGACTTATTCCAACTCCTACAATGAGCAGTTCTTC

abundance: -
d_gene: -
j_gene: TRBJ1-4
v_gene: TRBV9
CDR3aa: CASSPNTQSGKLFF
CDR3nt: TGTGCCAGCAGCCCCAATACTCAGAGCGGAAAACTGTTTTTT

abundance: -
d_gene: TRBD1
j_gene: TRBJ1-1
v_gene: TRBV3-1/TRBV3-2
CDR3aa: CASSPGQGPTEAFF
CDR3nt: TGTGCCAGCAGTCCGGGACAGGGGCCGACTGAAGCTTTCTTT

abundance: once
d_gene: -
j_gene: TRBJ1-2
v_gene: TRBV6-5
CDR3aa: CASSYSIPGLGGYTF
CDR3nt: TGTGCCAGCAGTTACTCGATCCCAGGGTTGGGTGGCTACACCTTC

abundance: many
d_gene: -
j_gene: TRBJ1-2
v_gene: TRBV2
CDR3aa: CASRSGLLRGYTF
CDR3nt: TGTGCCAGCAGGTCGGGACTGCTGAGAGGCTACACCTTC

abundance: -
d_gene: -
j_gene: TRBJ1-5
v_gene: TRBV6-2/TRBV6-3
CDR3aa: CASSYGARRSLQPQHF
CDR3nt: TGTGCCAGCAGTTACGGAGCACGGCGGTCGCTTCAGCCCCAGCATTTT

abundance: -
d_gene: -
j_gene: TRBJ1-2
v_gene: TRBV6-2/TRBV6-3
CDR3aa: CASSLSRRGTNYGYTF
CDR3nt: TGTGCCAGCAGTTTATCAAGACGGGGAACTAACTATGGCTACACCTTC

abundance: -
d_gene: -
j_gene: TRBJ1-5
v_gene: TRBV27
CDR3aa: CASSLVRDQPQHF
CDR3nt: TGTGCCAGCAGTTTGGTGAGGGATCAGCCCCAGCATTTT

abundance: few
d_gene: TRBD1
j_gene: TRBJ1-6
v_gene: TRBV9
CDR3aa: CASSVEAVGQANSPLHF
CDR3nt: TGTGCCAGCAGCGTAGAAGCAGTGGGACAGGCGAATTCACCCCTCCACTTT

abundance: -
d_gene: -
j_gene: TRBJ2-5
v_gene: TRBV10-3
CDR3aa: CAIKGGDFQETQYF
CDR3nt: TGTGCCATCAAAGGAGGGGACTTCCAAGAGACCCAGTACTTC

abundance: few
d_gene: TRBD1
j_gene: TRBJ1-2
v_gene: TRBV2
CDR3aa: CASSYTGEDYGYTF
CDR3nt: TGTGCCAGCAGTTATACAGGGGAGGACTATGGCTACACCTTC

abundance: -
d_gene: -
j_gene: TRBJ2-2
v_gene: TRBV30
CDR3aa: CAWRINTGELFF
CDR3nt: TGTGCCTGGAGAATAAACACCGGGGAGCTGTTTTTT

abundance: -
d_gene: -
j_gene: TRBJ2-7
v_gene: TRBV28
CDR3aa: CASTPTMTASYEQYF
CDR3nt: TGTGCCAGCACCCCTACTATGACAGCCTCCTACGAGCAGTACTTC

abundance: -
d_gene: -
j_gene: TRBJ1-3
v_gene: TRBV30
CDR3aa: CAWKGPGNTIYF
CDR3nt: TGTGCCTGGAAGGGGCCTGGAAACACCATATATTTT

abundance: -
d_gene: -
j_gene: TRBJ1-5
v_gene: TRBV18
CDR3aa: CASSLSEGGLGNQPQHF
CDR3nt: TGTGCCAGCTCACTCTCCGAGGGGGGGTTAGGTAATCAGCCCCAGCATTTT

abundance: -
d_gene: -
j_gene: TRBJ1-2
v_gene: TRBV7-9
CDR3aa: CASSLGLPGLYGYTF
CDR3nt: TGTGCCAGCAGCTTAGGCCTACCAGGGTTGTACGGCTACACCTTC

abundance: once
d_gene: TRBD1
j_gene: TRBJ2-7
v_gene: TRBV6-6
CDR3aa: CASSYSRDRPYEQYF
CDR3nt: TGTGCCAGCAGTTACTCTAGGGACAGGCCCTACGAGCAGTACTTC

abundance: few
d_gene: TRBD1
j_gene: TRBJ1-2
v_gene: TRBV7-8
CDR3aa: CASSRVTGSGGYTF
CDR3nt: TGTGCCAGCAGCCGGGTGACAGGGTCGGGTGGCTACACCTTC

abundance: few
d_gene: TRBD1
j_gene: TRBJ2-3
v_gene: TRBV6-5
CDR3aa: CASSYKAGGAPDTQYF
CDR3nt: TGTGCCAGCAGTTACAAGGCAGGGGGCGCCCCAGATACGCAGTATTTT

abundance: -
d_gene: TRBD1
j_gene: TRBJ2-1
v_gene: TRBV11-2
CDR3aa: CASSLGTGAYNEQFF
CDR3nt: TGTGCCAGCAGCCTCGGGACAGGGGCTTACAATGAGCAGTTCTTC

abundance: -
d_gene: -
j_gene: TRBJ1-2
v_gene: TRBV30
CDR3aa: CAWSVRAGWNGYTF
CDR3nt: TGTGCCTGGAGTGTACGGGCAGGGTGGAATGGCTACACCTTC

abundance: -
d_gene: TRBD1
j_gene: TRBJ1-6
v_gene: TRBV9
CDR3aa: CASSAWDRGRSPLHF
CDR3nt: TGTGCCAGCAGCGCCTGGGACAGGGGGCGTTCACCCCTCCACTTT

abundance: -
d_gene: TRBD1
j_gene: TRBJ1-3
v_gene: TRBV6-5
CDR3aa: CASSTDRVGNTIYF
CDR3nt: TGTGCCAGCAGCACGGACAGGGTGGGGAACACCATATATTTT

abundance: -
d_gene: TRBD1
j_gene: TRBJ2-7
v_gene: TRBV14
CDR3aa: CASSPGQGSFYEQYF
CDR3nt: TGTGCCAGCAGCCCCGGACAGGGTTCTTTCTACGAGCAGTACTTC

abundance: -
d_gene: TRBD1
j_gene: TRBJ1-2
v_gene: TRBV5-1
CDR3aa: CASSSGQGATGYTF
CDR3nt: TGCGCCAGCAGCTCAGGACAGGGGGCAACTGGCTACACCTTC

abundance: -
d_gene: -
j_gene: TRBJ2-1
v_gene: TRBV6-5
CDR3aa: CASSIPGQNNEQFF
CDR3nt: TGTGCCAGCAGTATCCCGGGACAAAACAATGAGCAGTTCTTC